This is a list of T cell receptor beta chains from one sample in a study of identical twins. A single record per CDR3 protein comes from TCRdb applying MiXCR to the 5' RACE reads. The repertoire holds 500,000 to 550,000 distinct CDR3 sequences, with more than 20% as singletons. This same sample was also taken into another study, of yellow fever vaccine responses in identical twins.

The sample consisted of CD4+ T cells sorted from blood. These receptors came from a woman between 18 and 30 years old in good health. CDR3s include the opening cysteine and the closing phenylalanine or tryptophan. Fields, in order: J gene, V gene, D gene, clone size, CDR3 protein, CDR3 DNA. D genes are given only for firm matches. Clone size is not always given. Where it is, it says once, few, many or a class for expanded clones.

j_gene: TRBJ2-5; v_gene: TRBV5-1; d_gene: -; abundance: -; CDR3aa: CASSDQDRSQETQYF; CDR3nt: TGCGCCAGCAGCGACCAAGACAGGTCCCAAGAGACCCAGTACTTC
j_gene: TRBJ1-1; v_gene: TRBV12-3/TRBV12-4; d_gene: -; abundance: -; CDR3aa: CASRVYRNTEAFF; CDR3nt: TGTGCCAGCAGAGTATATCGGAACACTGAAGCTTTCTTT
j_gene: TRBJ2-2; v_gene: TRBV25-1; d_gene: TRBD1; abundance: many; CDR3aa: CASSPQGDTGELFF; CDR3nt: TGTGCCAGCAGTCCACAGGGGGACACCGGGGAGCTGTTTTTT
j_gene: TRBJ2-1; v_gene: TRBV29-1; d_gene: TRBD2; abundance: -; CDR3aa: CSGNPPGLAGYTEQFF; CDR3nt: TGCAGCGGAAACCCTCCGGGACTAGCGGGATATACTGAGCAGTTCTTC
j_gene: TRBJ2-1; v_gene: TRBV2; d_gene: -; abundance: once; CDR3aa: CASSTQGVSGNEQFF; CDR3nt: TGTGCCAGCAGTACCCAAGGCGTAAGTGGGAATGAGCAGTTCTTC
j_gene: TRBJ2-3; v_gene: TRBV24-1; d_gene: -; abundance: -; CDR3aa: CATSDSRDSTDTQYF; CDR3nt: TGTGCCACCAGTGATTCCCGGGACAGCACAGATACGCAGTATTTT
j_gene: TRBJ2-3; v_gene: TRBV6-1; d_gene: -; abundance: few; CDR3aa: CASSLWESPTDTQYF; CDR3nt: TGTGCCAGCAGCCTCTGGGAGTCCCCCACAGATACGCAGTATTTT
j_gene: TRBJ2-1; v_gene: TRBV11-2; d_gene: TRBD2; abundance: -; CDR3aa: CASSTRLAGIWNEQFF; CDR3nt: TGTGCCAGCAGCACCCGACTAGCGGGAATCTGGAATGAGCAGTTCTTC
j_gene: TRBJ1-3; v_gene: TRBV14; d_gene: TRBD1; abundance: few; CDR3aa: CASSQENRGKTGNTIYF; CDR3nt: TGTGCCAGCAGCCAAGAAAACAGGGGGAAAACTGGAAACACCATATATTTT
j_gene: TRBJ2-3; v_gene: TRBV6-5; d_gene: TRBD2; abundance: -; CDR3aa: CASSYTRGATDTQYF; CDR3nt: TGTGCCAGCAGTTACACGCGGGGGGCCACAGATACGCAGTATTTT
j_gene: TRBJ2-2; v_gene: TRBV24-1; d_gene: -; abundance: few; CDR3aa: CATSEHRPVTGELFF; CDR3nt: TGTGCCACCAGTGAACATCGTCCCGTCACCGGGGAGCTGTTTTTT
j_gene: TRBJ2-1; v_gene: TRBV11-2; d_gene: -; abundance: -; CDR3aa: CASSVTGTPNEQFF; CDR3nt: TGTGCCAGCAGCGTCACCGGGACTCCCAATGAGCAGTTCTTC
j_gene: TRBJ1-1; v_gene: TRBV12-3/TRBV12-4; d_gene: -; abundance: -; CDR3aa: CASSTVGGTEAFF; CDR3nt: TGTGCCAGCAGCACTGTGGGGGGCACTGAAGCTTTCTTT
j_gene: TRBJ2-3; v_gene: TRBV5-1; d_gene: TRBD2; abundance: -; CDR3aa: CASSFLGLAGVGSTDTQYF; CDR3nt: TGCGCCAGCAGCTTTTTAGGACTAGCGGGAGTTGGGAGCACAGATACGCAGTATTTT
j_gene: TRBJ2-1; v_gene: TRBV10-3; d_gene: TRBD2; abundance: few; CDR3aa: CAITKGLAGDEQFF; CDR3nt: TGTGCCATCACCAAGGGACTAGCGGGGGATGAGCAGTTCTTC
j_gene: TRBJ2-1; v_gene: TRBV6-2/TRBV6-3; d_gene: -; abundance: -; CDR3aa: CASRSGNNEQFF; CDR3nt: TGTGCCAGCAGATCGGGGAACAATGAGCAGTTCTTC
j_gene: TRBJ2-1; v_gene: TRBV7-7; d_gene: TRBD1; abundance: -; CDR3aa: CASSFGQGRNEQFF; CDR3nt: TGTGCCAGCAGCTTCGGACAGGGTCGGAATGAGCAGTTCTTC
j_gene: TRBJ2-3; v_gene: TRBV6-6; d_gene: -; abundance: few; CDR3aa: CASSVMGSDTQYF; CDR3nt: TGTGCCAGCAGTGTTATGGGGTCAGATACGCAGTATTTT
j_gene: TRBJ1-2; v_gene: TRBV20-1; d_gene: -; abundance: few; CDR3aa: CSAGSYGYTF; CDR3nt: TGCAGTGCAGGGAGCTATGGCTACACCTTC
j_gene: TRBJ2-5; v_gene: TRBV7-2; d_gene: -; abundance: few; CDR3aa: CASRAGPGETQYF; CDR3nt: TGTGCCAGCAGAGCCGGACCGGGAGAGACCCAGTACTTC
j_gene: TRBJ2-1; v_gene: TRBV11-2; d_gene: TRBD2; abundance: -; CDR3aa: CASSPIPGLASYNEQFF; CDR3nt: TGTGCCAGCAGCCCTATACCGGGACTAGCTTCCTACAATGAGCAGTTCTTC
j_gene: TRBJ2-5; v_gene: TRBV2; d_gene: -; abundance: -; CDR3aa: CASKGGETQYF; CDR3nt: TGTGCCAGTAAAGGCGGGGAGACCCAGTACTTC
j_gene: TRBJ1-1; v_gene: TRBV29-1; d_gene: -; abundance: few; CDR3aa: CSGGHSNTEAFF; CDR3nt: TGCAGCGGGGGACATAGCAACACTGAAGCTTTCTTT
j_gene: TRBJ2-1; v_gene: TRBV7-6; d_gene: -; abundance: -; CDR3aa: CASSFLPGAGNEQFF; CDR3nt: TGTGCCAGCAGCTTCCTCCCGGGAGCCGGCAATGAGCAGTTCTTC
j_gene: TRBJ2-4; v_gene: TRBV7-9; d_gene: -; abundance: -; CDR3aa: CASSSLERSKNIQYF; CDR3nt: TGTGCCAGCAGCTCACTCGAAAGATCCAAAAACATTCAGTACTTC
j_gene: TRBJ2-3; v_gene: TRBV20-1; d_gene: -; abundance: few; CDR3aa: CSARDLGTQYF; CDR3nt: TGCAGTGCTAGAGATCTAGGGACGCAGTATTTT
j_gene: TRBJ2-5; v_gene: TRBV12-3/TRBV12-4; d_gene: -; abundance: few; CDR3aa: CASSPGTRQETQYF; CDR3nt: TGTGCCAGCAGTCCGGGGACACGCCAAGAGACCCAGTACTTC
j_gene: TRBJ1-4; v_gene: TRBV6-5; d_gene: -; abundance: -; CDR3aa: CASSWAAANEKLFF; CDR3nt: TGTGCCAGCAGTTGGGCCGCAGCTAATGAAAAACTGTTTTTT
j_gene: TRBJ1-3; v_gene: TRBV12-3/TRBV12-4; d_gene: -; abundance: -; CDR3aa: CASSPRVGISGNTIYF; CDR3nt: TGTGCCAGCAGCCCAAGAGTAGGGATCTCTGGAAACACCATATATTTT
j_gene: TRBJ1-2; v_gene: TRBV14; d_gene: -; abundance: -; CDR3aa: CASSLHGQGKSYGYTF; CDR3nt: TGTGCCAGCAGCCTTCATGGTCAGGGAAAATCCTATGGCTACACCTTC
j_gene: TRBJ1-1; v_gene: TRBV2; d_gene: TRBD1; abundance: few; CDR3aa: CASRHSGGVGTEAFF; CDR3nt: TGTGCCAGCAGGCACTCAGGGGGCGTGGGCACTGAAGCTTTCTTT
j_gene: TRBJ2-1; v_gene: TRBV6-1; d_gene: TRBD2; abundance: -; CDR3aa: CASRSLGRDRKQFF; CDR3nt: TGTGCCAGCAGAAGCTTGGGGAGGGATAGGAAGCAGTTCTTC
j_gene: TRBJ1-3; v_gene: TRBV5-5; d_gene: TRBD1; abundance: -; CDR3aa: CASSTAGQGGNTIYF; CDR3nt: TGTGCCAGCAGCACGGCGGGACAGGGAGGAAACACCATATATTTT
j_gene: TRBJ2-2; v_gene: TRBV5-1; d_gene: -; abundance: few; CDR3aa: CASSPYSTGELFF; CDR3nt: TGCGCCAGCAGCCCTTATTCGACCGGGGAGCTGTTTTTT
j_gene: TRBJ1-1; v_gene: TRBV11-2; d_gene: -; abundance: -; CDR3aa: CASSLDPKVNTEAFF; CDR3nt: TGTGCCAGCAGCTTAGATCCTAAGGTGAACACTGAAGCTTTCTTT
j_gene: TRBJ2-1; v_gene: TRBV12-3/TRBV12-4; d_gene: -; abundance: -; CDR3aa: CASCFSPTSSYNEQFF; CDR3nt: TGTGCCAGCTGCTTCTCCCCCACTAGCTCCTACAATGAGCAGTTCTTC
j_gene: TRBJ2-5; v_gene: TRBV5-1; d_gene: -; abundance: few; CDR3aa: CASRVGLGDFFQYF; CDR3nt: TGCGCCAGCAGGGTCGGATTGGGAGATTTTTTCCAGTACTTC
j_gene: TRBJ2-3; v_gene: TRBV4-1; d_gene: TRBD2; abundance: few; CDR3aa: CATRLAGGSDTQYF; CDR3nt: TGCGCCACTAGACTAGCGGGGGGCTCAGATACGCAGTATTTT
j_gene: TRBJ2-7; v_gene: TRBV2; d_gene: -; abundance: few; CDR3aa: CASSGAGSSYEQYF; CDR3nt: TGTGCCAGCAGTGGCGCAGGGAGCTCCTACGAGCAGTACTTC
j_gene: TRBJ2-2; v_gene: TRBV20-1; d_gene: -; abundance: -; CDR3aa: CSAQDFFKNTGELFF; CDR3nt: TGCAGTGCTCAGGACTTTTTTAAGAACACCGGGGAGCTGTTTTTT
j_gene: TRBJ2-3; v_gene: TRBV15; d_gene: TRBD1; abundance: -; CDR3aa: CATSRDGTGRGDTQYF; CDR3nt: TGTGCCACCAGCAGAGACGGGACAGGGAGAGGAGATACGCAGTATTTT
j_gene: TRBJ2-2; v_gene: TRBV20-1; d_gene: -; abundance: once; CDR3aa: CSASGGTGELFF; CDR3nt: TGCAGTGCTAGCGGAGGGACCGGGGAGCTGTTTTTT
j_gene: TRBJ1-1; v_gene: TRBV20-1; d_gene: -; abundance: many; CDR3aa: CSAPGLLGTEAFF; CDR3nt: TGCAGTGCCCCGGGGCTACTGGGTACTGAAGCTTTCTTT
j_gene: TRBJ2-1; v_gene: TRBV27; d_gene: TRBD2; abundance: once; CDR3aa: CASSSLVSGRNEQFF; CDR3nt: TGTGCCAGCAGTTCCTTGGTTAGCGGGAGGAATGAGCAGTTCTTC
j_gene: TRBJ2-2; v_gene: TRBV3-1; d_gene: TRBD2; abundance: -; CDR3aa: CASSQGGKLASNTGELFF; CDR3nt: TGTGCCAGCAGCCAAGGGGGTAAACTAGCGTCGAACACCGGGGAGCTGTTTTTT
j_gene: TRBJ2-2; v_gene: TRBV18; d_gene: TRBD1; abundance: -; CDR3aa: CASSSMLSGTGTSKNGELFF; CDR3nt: TGTGCCAGCTCTTCCATGCTATCCGGGACAGGAACCTCCAAAAACGGGGAGCTGTTTTTT
j_gene: TRBJ2-1; v_gene: TRBV27; d_gene: -; abundance: -; CDR3aa: CASSSDRLYNEQFF; CDR3nt: TGTGCCAGCAGTTCTGACAGACTTTACAATGAGCAGTTCTTC
j_gene: TRBJ2-1; v_gene: TRBV9; d_gene: -; abundance: -; CDR3aa: CASSPPGTGREQFF; CDR3nt: TGTGCCAGCAGCCCCCCGGGGACTGGCCGGGAGCAGTTCTTC
j_gene: TRBJ2-7; v_gene: TRBV10-3; d_gene: TRBD2; abundance: once; CDR3aa: CAISLGLADEQYF; CDR3nt: TGTGCCATCAGTCTCGGACTAGCGGACGAGCAGTACTTC
j_gene: TRBJ1-6; v_gene: TRBV14; d_gene: -; abundance: -; CDR3aa: CASSQDYRPGDSYNSPLHF; CDR3nt: TGTGCCAGCAGCCAAGATTATCGTCCCGGTGACTCCTATAATTCACCCCTCCACTTT
j_gene: TRBJ2-1; v_gene: TRBV6-6; d_gene: -; abundance: few; CDR3aa: CASTQGENEQFF; CDR3nt: TGTGCCAGCACTCAAGGGGAAAATGAGCAGTTCTTC
j_gene: TRBJ2-3; v_gene: TRBV5-5; d_gene: TRBD2; abundance: -; CDR3aa: CASSLIRSGRPTTDTQYF; CDR3nt: TGTGCCAGCAGCTTGATTCGGAGCGGGAGGCCGACCACAGATACGCAGTATTTT